This T cell receptor (beta chain) was captured in a study of T cell responses to AZD1222 COVID-19 vaccine. Study-level results: Within unmutated variant regions lay the reported targets of nearly half of spike-specific TCRs. White British donors predominated, females outnumbered males, and clonal diversity was possibly underestimated.

Some clones are missing from TCRdb's copy, which holds only in-frame ones; the method was immunoSEQ multiplex PCR. The sample includes approximately 200,000 clones, approximately 93% seen only once; the top ten take under 4%. Details on this clone: Its specificity is not known.

There are 14 residues in the CDR3. Germline-derived CDR1 and CDR2 are LNHDA and SQIVND (reference sequence). V was shortened by 5 bases and J by 4 bases, with 12 bases between the two germline ends. The sample was peripheral blood, taken 28 days after the second AZD1222 dose. This TCR was recovered from an adult who received the AZD1222 COVID-19 vaccine. The V gene is TRBV19, the J gene TRBJ1-3; D might be TRBD1 (6 bases). The CDR3 loop is CASSSAGVGNTIYF. CDR3 nucleotides: TGTGCCAGTAGTTCCGCAGGGGTGGGAAACACCATATATTTT.